The 12 T cell receptor beta chains below all came from one sample that was sequenced in a study of T cells after yellow fever vaccination. TCRdb used MiXCR to reprocess the 5' RACE reads, holding one entry per CDR3 protein. The table includes hundreds of thousands of distinct CDR3 sequences, approximately 12% detected once. The starting material was PBMCs, obtained on the day of the yellow fever booster vaccination. Every receptor here comes from a man younger than 45 who received the YFV17D yellow fever vaccine.

This clonotype has only a few counts. The chain employs TRBV5-4 and TRBJ1-5; D uncertain. V dropped 2 bases and J dropped 4 bases, with 16 bases sitting between them. Germline CDR1 is SGHNT and CDR2 is YYREEE (reference sequence). This CDR3 is built from 16 residues. The CDR3 DNA is TGTGCCAGCAGCTTAGGAGTAGAAGAGGTGAATCAGCCCCAGCATTTT. Residues: CASSLGVEEVNQPQHF.

The chain couples TRBV24-1 to TRBJ2-7; D call uncertain. V lost 2 bases and J lost 3, with 10 bases in between. This CDR3 has 14 residues. Germline V gene data show CDR1 as KGHDR and CDR2 as SFDVKD. DNA of the CDR3: TGTGCCACCAGTGATTCAACCCGAGGCTACGAGCAGTACTTC. It specifies CATSDSTRGYEQYF.

The V gene is TRBV10-3, the J gene TRBJ2-2; 9 bases line up with TRBD2. This CDR3 has 15 amino acids. V dropped 10 bases and J dropped 1; count of bases not matched to a gene: 7. The germline gives CDR1 ENHRY, CDR2 SYGVKD. CDR3 protein: CATTQAGGNTGELFF. CDR3 in DNA: TGTGCCACCACACAAGCGGGAGGGAACACCGGGGAGCTGTTTTTT.

This clonotype was observed a few times. The V gene is TRBV11-1, the J gene TRBJ2-5, with D perhaps matching TRBD2 (6 bases). Per germline, CDR1 SGHAT and CDR2 FQDESV (reference sequence). Deletions cut 10 bases from V and 0 bases from J, with 30 bases between. The CDR3 has 19 amino acids. CDR3 DNA sequence: TGTGCCACCCCGGAGAGGGAGGTTGTCTTCTTTAGCGACCAAGAGACCCAGTACTTC. Translation gives CATPEREVVFFSDQETQYF.

The J gene is TRBJ2-5, the V gene TRBV7-2; 13 bases agree with TRBD2. This CDR3 is 17 amino acids long. With 5 bases clipped from V and 3 bases from J, the junction kept 9 bases outside the gene matches. Germline CDR1 is SGHTA and CDR2 is FQGNSA. CDR3 bases: TGTGCCAGCAGCGCACTTAGGGGACTAGCGGGAAAAGAGACCCAGTACTTC. Translating gives CASSALRGLAGKETQYF.

This clonotype has a handful of counts. The chain links TRBV29-1 to TRBJ1-5; TRBD1 might be the D (6 bases). Trimming cost V 5 bases and J 5 bases, with 19 bases left between them. Germline CDR1 SQVTM, CDR2 ANQGSEA. This CDR3 is 15 amino acids long. In nucleotides, the CDR3 is TGCAGCGTTCGGGGGGCGGAAGGGCATCATCAGCCCCAGCATTTT. Translation: CSVRGAEGHHQPQHF.

V usage is TRBV30 and J usage is TRBJ1-1, with TRBD1 as a possible D gene (6 bases). This CDR3 has 14 amino acids. V was cut by 6 bases and J by 4 bases, with 18 bases left in between. Germline V gene sequence: CDR1 GTSNPN, CDR2 SVGIG (reference sequence). The DNA of the CDR3 is TGTGCCTGTACCCCGGGGGGGGCAGGCACTGAAGCTTTCTTT. This sequence encodes CACTPGGAGTEAFF.

The chain uses TRBV20-1 and TRBJ1-1, with TRBD1 matching 8 bases. Germline V lookup: CDR1 DFQATT, CDR2 SNEGSKA (reference sequence). The CDR3 length is 12 residues. The ends lost 4 bases at V and 4 bases at J; junction bases unmatched: 2. The CDR3 coding sequence is TGCAGTGCTAACGGACAGGGCACTGAAGCTTTCTTT. Encoded protein: CSANGQGTEAFF.

This clonotype has more than one count but fewer than ten. The genes are TRBV15 and TRBJ2-7; TRBD1 matches 8 bases. CDR3 size: 15 residues. The V gene end was trimmed by 5 bases and the J gene end by 3 bases; junction bases not matched to a gene: 9. Germline CDR1 reads LNHNV; CDR2 reads YYDKDF (reference sequence). The CDR3 DNA is TGTGCCACCAGCGACCGGGACAGGACTCTCTACGAGCAGTACTTC. Translation gives CATSDRDRTLYEQYF.

This rearrangement joins TRBV4-3 to TRBJ2-5, with 8 bases matching TRBD2. Germline values: CDR1 LGHNA, CDR2 YSLEER. The CDR3 covers 15 residues. After removal of 2 bases from V and 4 bases from J, the junction contained 6 bases not matched to a gene. The CDR3 protein is CASSQTPGGSETQYF. The CDR3 region has the DNA TGCGCCAGCAGCCAAACGCCGGGAGGGTCAGAGACCCAGTACTTC.

This clonotype was counted between two and nine times. The rearrangement uses TRBV20-1 and TRBJ2-5; D is unresolved. Looked up from germline, CDR1 is DFQATT and CDR2 is SNEGSKA (reference sequence). The CDR3 sequence is 12 residues long. Trimming cost V 3 bases and J 3 bases, with 8 bases left between them. CDR3 DNA: TGCAGTGCTAGTAGCCAGGAAGAGACCCAGTACTTC. Residues: CSASSQEETQYF.

Many counts were recorded for this clonotype. The gene calls are TRBV20-1 and TRBJ1-3; D is possibly TRBD1 (5 bases). This CDR3 has 15 amino acids. The germline V gene has CDR1 DFQATT and CDR2 SNEGSKA (reference sequence). V was clipped by 5 bases and J by 5 bases, with 19 bases between them. CDR3 nucleotide sequence: TGCAGTGCTTCAGGGCCTCCTGGGTCTAGAAACACCATATATTTT. Translation: CSASGPPGSRNTIYF.